One sample yielded the 28 T cell receptor beta chains listed below, sequenced in a study of blood T cell repertoires in COVID-19. Here immunoSEQ multiplex PCR was the method, and the copy in TCRdb shows in-frame clones only, minus some. The profile shows just over 150,000 clones, over 75% of them singletons. Sequenced sample: peripheral blood. These TCRs come from a woman between 40 and 55 years old with acute or convalescent COVID-19.

This sequence joins TRBV6-4 and TRBJ2-2; TRBD2 matches 8 bases. Trimming removed 2 bases from V and 5 bases from J; junction bases left unmatched: 7. Germline CDR1 is MRHNA and CDR2 is SNTAGT. CDR3 size: 16 residues. CDR3 sequence reads: CASSDTLTSVTGELFF. The CDR3 coding sequence is TGTGCCAGCAGTGACACCCTGACTAGCGTAACCGGGGAGCTGTTTTTT.

The chain links TRBV19 to TRBJ2-6; weak D call: TRBD2 (6 bases). The germline V gene encodes CDR1 LNHDA and CDR2 SQIVND (reference sequence). V dropped 6 bases and J dropped 0 bases, with 21 bases sitting between them. The CDR3 contains 19 residues. The CDR3 region is CASSTRSPGLNSGANVLTF. In DNA, the CDR3 is TGTGCCAGTAGCACTAGATCTCCGGGACTGAACTCTGGGGCCAACGTCCTGACTTTC.

A single count supports this clone. The CDR3 bases are TGTGCCAGCGACTGGGTAGGGGGAGCCTCTGGGGCCAACGTCCTGACTTTC. Translation: CASDWVGGASGANVLTF. The chain combines TRBV11-2 with TRBJ2-6; maybe TRBD1 (6 bases). Per germline, CDR1 SGHAT and CDR2 FQNNGV. This CDR3 has 17 residues. V was cut by 8 bases and J by 0 bases, with 17 bases left in between.

The chain recombines TRBV2 with TRBJ2-4; 8 nucleotides agree with TRBD2. V gave up 7 bases and J gave up 0 bases; unmatched junction bases: 11. Germline V lookup: CDR1 SNHLY, CDR2 FYNNEI. The CDR3 has 17 residues. CDR3 loop: CASMLSGGGIAKNIQYF. In DNA form, the CDR3 reads TGTGCCAGCATGCTCAGCGGGGGTGGTATAGCCAAAAACATTCAGTACTTC.

The rearrangement links TRBV3-1 (or the pseudogene TRBV3-2) to TRBJ1-2; possible D gene TRBD1, 6 bases. The V gene's germline CDR1 is LGHDT and CDR2 YNNKEL (reference sequence). The germline V and J ends were trimmed by 4 bases and 7 bases, with 13 bases remaining between them. The length of the CDR3 is 13 residues. CDR3 residues: CASSLNRVAGYTF. CDR3 in DNA: TGTGCCAGCAGCCTTAACAGGGTAGCTGGCTACACCTTC.

This sequence joins TRBV6-6 and TRBJ2-3, with 9 positions matching TRBD1. Germline CDR1 reads MNHNY; CDR2 reads SVGAGI (reference sequence). The CDR3 contains 16 residues. Trimming cost V 5 bases and J 6 bases; bases outside gene matches: 12. CDR3 nucleotide sequence: TGTGCCAGCAGTAACCGGGACAGGGAAACGGGGGATACGCAGTATTTT. Translation gives CASSNRDRETGDTQYF.

DNA of the CDR3: TGTGCCTGGAGTGTTCTCTCTGAAGCTTTCTTT. This codes for CAWSVLSEAFF. The J gene is TRBJ1-1, the V gene TRBV30; no reliable D call. The CDR3 consists of 11 residues. Germline loops: CDR1 GTSNPN, CDR2 SVGIG (reference sequence). V gave up 0 bases and J gave up 6 bases, with 5 bases separating them.

The chain links TRBV10-3 to TRBJ2-7; D gene unclear. Trimming took 1 base from V and 3 from J, leaving 4 bases between them. CDR3 length equals 12 residues. CDR1 and CDR2 (germline): ENHRY, SYGVKD. The CDR3 sequence is CAISEWHYEQYF. The CDR3 nucleotides are TGTGCCATCAGTGAGTGGCACTACGAGCAGTACTTC.

The chain combines TRBV19 with TRBJ2-3, with 9 bases aligning to TRBD2. Germline CDR1 is LNHDA and CDR2 is SQIVND (reference sequence). There are 18 residues in the CDR3. Losses at the gene ends were 5 bases for V and 1 base for J; bases not matched to a gene: 13. CDR3 DNA sequence: TGTGCCAGTAGTGGTAGCGGGAGCTCTCGCCACGGCACAGATACGCAGTATTTT. Translation: CASSGSGSSRHGTDTQYF. Full variable domain (outside the CDR3, taken from reference TRBV19 and TRBJ2-3): DGGITQSPKYLFRKEGQNVTLSCEQNLNHDAMYWYRQDPGQGLRLIYYSQIVNDFQKGDIAEGYSVSREKKESFPLTVTSAQKNPTAFYLCASSGSGSSRHGTDTQYFGPGTRLTVL.

V and J are TRBV10-3 and TRBJ2-3, with 9 bases matching TRBD1. Per germline, CDR1 ENHRY and CDR2 SYGVKD. V was clipped by 6 bases and J by 4 bases; unmatched bases: 5. The CDR3 loop spans 14 amino acids. The CDR3 loop reads CAISGTGTSDTQYF. CDR3 bases: TGTGCCATCAGCGGGACAGGGACATCAGATACGCAGTATTTT.

The V call is TRBV18, the J call TRBJ2-1; 7 nucleotides agree with TRBD1. Germline V gene lookup returns CDR1 KGHSH and CDR2 LQKENI. The CDR3 covers 15 residues. V was pared by 1 base and J by 4 bases, with 4 bases of the junction left unmatched. CDR3 protein: CASSPQGTAYNEQFF. The CDR3 DNA reads as TGTGCCAGCTCACCACAAGGGACAGCTTACAATGAGCAGTTCTTC.

The rearrangement uses TRBV28 and TRBJ1-6; 10 bases fit TRBD1. The CDR3 extends over 16 amino acids. With 6 bases clipped from V and 8 bases from J, the junction kept 10 bases outside the gene matches. CDR1 and CDR2 (germline): MDHEN, SYDVKM. CDR3 nucleotide sequence: TGTGCCAGCAGAAATCCGGGACAGGGGAATTATTCACCCCTCCACTTT. Its protein product is CASRNPGQGNYSPLHF.

The CDR3 DNA is TGTGCCAGCAGACCCGGGACAGGGGGCCCTTACTATGGCTACACCTTC. It translates to CASRPGTGGPYYGYTF. The rearrangement joins TRBV5-6 to TRBJ1-2; the match to TRBD1 covers 12 bases. Germline assignment: CDR1 SGHDT and CDR2 YYEEEE. V was pared by 5 bases and J by 3 bases, with 8 bases of the junction left unmatched. The CDR3 has 16 amino acids. The variable domain in full, with the rest retrieved from reference TRBV5-6 and TRBJ1-2, is DAGVTQSPTHLIKTRGQQVTLRCSPKSGHDTVSWYQQALGQGPQFIFQYYEEEERQRGNFPDRFSGHQFPNYSSELNVNALLLGDSALYLCASRPGTGGPYYGYTFGSGTRLTVV.

The rearrangement joins TRBV3-1 (or the pseudogene TRBV3-2) to TRBJ1-6, with D maybe TRBD1 (5 bases). CDR1 and CDR2 (germline): LGHDT, YNNKEL (reference sequence). CDR3 size: 13 residues. V dropped 6 bases and J dropped 14 bases, with 17 bases sitting between them. The CDR3 coding sequence is TGTGCCAGCAGTCAACCCCAGGGCGGCACCCTCCACTTT. Protein product: CASSQPQGGTLHF.

The chain recombines TRBV5-1 with TRBJ2-1; possible D gene TRBD2, 6 bases. Trimming left V 1 base short and J 6 bases short, with 11 bases between. CDR3 length equals 14 residues. Looked up from germline, CDR1 is SGHRS and CDR2 is YFSETQ. The CDR3 nucleotides are TGCGCCAGCAGCTTGTACCTAGCGAGCAATGAGCAGTTCTTC. It is translated as CASSLYLASNEQFF.

This clone appeared once. V and J are TRBV9 and TRBJ2-3, with D possibly being TRBD1 (5 bases). With 0 bases removed from V and 1 base from J, the gap between germline ends came to 12 bases. The CDR3 sequence is 16 residues long. Germline V gene sequence: CDR1 SGDLS, CDR2 YYNGEE. This CDR3 reads CASSVEGLAGTDTQYF. CDR3 DNA sequence: TGTGCCAGCAGCGTAGAGGGGTTAGCAGGCACAGATACGCAGTATTTT.

This clone was seen a few times. This chain joins TRBV20-1 and TRBJ2-1; tentative D call: TRBD2 (5 bases). The germline CDR1 and CDR2 sequences are DFQATT and SNEGSKA (reference sequence). The CDR3 spans 10 residues. Trimming stripped 6 bases from V and 8 bases from J, with 8 bases between. The CDR3 region is CSARRDEQFF. CDR3 nucleotides: TGCAGTGCCAGGCGGGATGAGCAGTTCTTC.

The rearrangement joins TRBV13 to TRBJ2-7; 9 bases fit TRBD2. Germline CDR1 reads PRHDT; CDR2 reads FYEKMQ (reference sequence). CDR3 length equals 15 residues. With 1 base clipped from V and 5 bases from J, the junction kept 6 bases outside the gene matches. The chain's CDR3 is CASSLDSGSVDEQYF. Written as DNA, the CDR3 is TGTGCCAGCAGCTTAGATAGCGGGAGCGTCGACGAGCAGTACTTC.

The chain is built from TRBV6-6 and TRBJ2-5; 11 bases match TRBD1. CDR3 size: 16 residues. The ends lost 2 bases at V and 3 bases at J; junction bases unmatched: 5. The germline gives CDR1 MNHNY, CDR2 SVGAGI (reference sequence). CDR3 sequence reads: CASSYPGQGAKETQYF. The CDR3 coding sequence is TGTGCCAGCAGTTACCCCGGACAGGGGGCGAAAGAGACCCAGTACTTC.

V gene TRBV18 combines with J gene TRBJ2-1; D might be TRBD1 (5 bases). The CDR3 loop spans 13 amino acids. V was shortened by 6 bases and J by 15 bases, with 21 bases between the two germline ends. The germline gives CDR1 KGHSH, CDR2 LQKENI. CDR3 residues: CASSLSRAEEWFF. CDR3 nucleotide sequence: TGTGCCAGCTCCCTCTCCAGGGCCGAAGAATGGTTCTTC.

This chain links TRBV2 with TRBJ2-2; 13 nucleotides match TRBD2. V lost 6 bases and J lost 0; bases outside the gene matches: 4. This CDR3 contains 17 residues. Germline lookup yields CDR1 SNHLY and CDR2 FYNNEI. The CDR3, as DNA: TGTGCCAGCAGAGGGACTAGCGGGAATACGAACACCGGGGAGCTGTTTTTT. The encoded protein is CASRGTSGNTNTGELFF.

The chain couples TRBV10-2 to TRBJ1-5, with no clear D. The V gene lost 5 bases and the J gene lost 2 bases, with 7 bases spanning the gap. Germline V gives CDR1 WSHSY, CDR2 SAAADI. The CDR3 extends over 13 amino acids. Here the CDR3 DNA reads TGCGCCAGCAGTACCCAGGGCAATCAGCCCCAGCATTTT. It specifies CASSTQGNQPQHF.

The chain has TRBV25-1 and TRBJ2-1, with TRBD2 identical over 12 bases. Germline V CDR1 and CDR2: MGHDK, SYGVNS. Trimming at V came to 6 bases and at J to 0 bases, leaving 6 bases not matched to a gene. The CDR3 is 17 amino acids. The CDR3 bases are TGTGCCAGCAGCGGACTAGCGGGATTAAGCTCCTACAATGAGCAGTTCTTC. This encodes CASSGLAGLSSYNEQFF.

The rearrangement uses TRBV25-1 and TRBJ1-1; D gene unclear. The V end was cut by 6 bases, the J end by 1 base, with 12 bases between. The CDR3 extends over 14 amino acids. Germline V gene data show CDR1 as MGHDK and CDR2 as SYGVNS. The CDR3 loop is CASRETGWNTEAFF. The CDR3 DNA is TGTGCCAGCAGGGAAACGGGATGGAACACTGAAGCTTTCTTT.

The chain links TRBV10-3 to TRBJ2-7; weak D call: TRBD2 (5 bases). CDR1 ENHRY and CDR2 SYGVKD come from the germline V gene. The V and J ends lost 2 bases and 4 bases respectively, with 12 bases between them. CDR3 size: 14 residues. CDR3 sequence: CAISEASLRYEQYF. The CDR3 DNA follows: TGTGCCATCAGTGAGGCTAGCCTGAGGTACGAGCAGTACTTC.

This sequence joins TRBV7-9 and TRBJ1-1; perhaps TRBD1 as D (6 bases). Germline V gene data show CDR1 as SEHNR and CDR2 as FQNEAQ (reference sequence). The CDR3 has 12 amino acids. Trimming left V 5 bases short and J 5 bases short, with 9 bases between. CDR3 residues: CASSPQGTEAFF. The CDR3 nucleotides read TGTGCCAGCAGCCCCCAGGGGACTGAAGCTTTCTTT.

This clone has only one observation. The DNA for the CDR3 is TGTGCCAGCTCACCTCTAGCGGGAGTTCCGGACGAGCAGTACTTC. As protein: CASSPLAGVPDEQYF. J is TRBJ2-7 and V is TRBV18; 10 bases line up with TRBD2. Germline V gene data show CDR1 as KGHSH and CDR2 as LQKENI. The CDR3 runs to 15 residues. V shed 3 bases, J shed 5 bases, and the junction held 7 bases outside the gene matches.

The rearrangement links TRBV3-1 (or the pseudogene TRBV3-2) to TRBJ1-1; D unresolved. V lost 3 bases, J lost 6 bases, and 11 bases lay in between. Germline V CDR1 and CDR2: LGHDT, YNNKEL (reference sequence). This CDR3 has 13 residues. This chain's CDR3 is CASSHALRPEAFF. In nucleotides, the CDR3 is TGTGCCAGCAGCCATGCCCTGCGTCCTGAAGCTTTCTTT.